Here is one T cell receptor (beta chain) with its context. The sample belongs to a study of cytomegalovirus exposure and HLA in healthy donors. CDR3 length equals 11 residues. Per germline, CDR1 SQVTM and CDR2 ANQGSEA. The V and J ends lost 7 bases and 10 bases respectively, with 16 bases between them. This table comes from immunoSEQ multiplex PCR, and its TCRdb copy is limited to in-frame clones, with some not included. The sample contains 220,000 or so clones, approximately 88% of which appear only once. The receptor was isolated from a woman aged 30 to 39 in good health and CMV-seropositive. Sample: PBMCs. The V gene is TRBV29-1, the J gene TRBJ1-1; no definite D call. Here the CDR3 reads CSARKGAGAFF. DNA of the CDR3: TGCAGCGCAAGGAAGGGCGCCGGAGCTTTCTTT.